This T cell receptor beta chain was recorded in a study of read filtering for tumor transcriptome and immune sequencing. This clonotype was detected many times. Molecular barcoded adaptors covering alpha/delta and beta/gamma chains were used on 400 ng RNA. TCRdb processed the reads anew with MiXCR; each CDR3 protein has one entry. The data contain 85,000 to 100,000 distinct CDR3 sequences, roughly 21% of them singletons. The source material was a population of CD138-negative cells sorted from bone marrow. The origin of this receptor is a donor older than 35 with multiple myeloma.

The CDR3 is CASSLGDRPNSPLHF. Here the CDR3 DNA reads TGTGCCAGCAGTTTGGGGGACAGACCTAATTCACCCCTCCACTTT. The J gene is TRBJ1-6, the V gene TRBV12-3 or TRBV12-4; 7 bases map to TRBD1. The trim removed 3 bases at V and 6 bases at J, leaving 5 bases unmatched. The CDR3 totals 15 residues.